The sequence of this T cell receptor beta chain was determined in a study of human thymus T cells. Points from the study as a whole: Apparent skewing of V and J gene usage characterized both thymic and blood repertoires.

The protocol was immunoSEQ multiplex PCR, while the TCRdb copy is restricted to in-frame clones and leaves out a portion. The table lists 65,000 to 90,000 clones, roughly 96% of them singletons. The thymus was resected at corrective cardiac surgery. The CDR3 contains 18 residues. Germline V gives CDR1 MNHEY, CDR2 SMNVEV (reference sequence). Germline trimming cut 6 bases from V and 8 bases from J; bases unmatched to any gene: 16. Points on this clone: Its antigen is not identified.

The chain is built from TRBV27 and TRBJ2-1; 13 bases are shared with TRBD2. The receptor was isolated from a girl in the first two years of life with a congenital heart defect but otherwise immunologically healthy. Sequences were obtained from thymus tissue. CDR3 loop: CASSQGLAGEELADEQFF. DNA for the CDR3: TGTGCCAGCAGCCAAGGACTAGCGGGAGAAGAATTAGCCGATGAGCAGTTCTTC.